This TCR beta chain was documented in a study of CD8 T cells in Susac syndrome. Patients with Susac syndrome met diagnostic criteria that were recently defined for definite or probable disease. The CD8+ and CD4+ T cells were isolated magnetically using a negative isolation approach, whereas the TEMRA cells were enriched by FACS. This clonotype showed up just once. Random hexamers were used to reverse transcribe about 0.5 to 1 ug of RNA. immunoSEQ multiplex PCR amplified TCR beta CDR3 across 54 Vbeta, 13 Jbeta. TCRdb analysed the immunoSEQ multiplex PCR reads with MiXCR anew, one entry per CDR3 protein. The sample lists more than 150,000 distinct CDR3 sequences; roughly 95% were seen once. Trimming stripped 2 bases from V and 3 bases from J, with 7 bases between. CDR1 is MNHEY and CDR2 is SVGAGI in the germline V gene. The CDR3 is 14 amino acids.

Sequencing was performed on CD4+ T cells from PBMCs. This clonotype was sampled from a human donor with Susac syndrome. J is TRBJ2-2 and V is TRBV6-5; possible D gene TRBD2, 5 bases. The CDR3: CASSYRGYTGELFF. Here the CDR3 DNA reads TGTGCCAGCAGTTACCGAGGGTACACCGGGGAGCTGTTTTTT.